This T cell receptor (beta chain) was recorded in a study of post-analysis software for immune sequencing data. Study information: As for disease course, relapsing-remitting, secondary progressive and progressive-relapsing multiple sclerosis were all included. Points from the study as a whole: A significant reduction in normalized Chao1 diversity was observed in multiple sclerosis patients versus controls. There were five TRBV segments more frequent in patients than controls, and TRBV5-6, TRBV5-1 and TRBV20-1 were among them.

Comments on this clonotype: Its antigen remains unknown.

Unique molecular identifiers featured in each of the TCR beta cDNA libraries. Some 500,000 cDNA molecules were recovered from an input of about 0.95 to 11 million T cells. TCRdb re-analysed the PCR reads in MiXCR, keeping a single row per CDR3 protein. Of about 540,000 distinct CDR3 sequences in the sample, under 40% are singletons; the top ten hold around 5.9%. With V trimmed by 6 bases and J by 6 bases, 13 bases remained unmatched. Germline CDR1 DFQATT, CDR2 SNEGSKA (reference sequence). The CDR3 is 17 amino acids. Sequenced: blood. The origin of this receptor is a girl aged 2 to 17 with multiple sclerosis. The chain combines TRBV20-1 with TRBJ2-3, with 15 bases fitting TRBD2. CDR3 protein: CSAARTSGGAFTDTQYF. The CDR3 coding sequence is TGCAGTGCCGCCCGGACTAGCGGGGGGGCGTTTACCGATACGCAGTATTTT.